A single sample is the source of the 9 T cell receptor beta chains below, sequenced in a study of cytomegalovirus exposure and HLA in healthy donors. Amplification used 60 Vbeta primers and 13 Jbeta primers. The assay was immunoSEQ multiplex PCR, and TCRdb's table has in-frame clones only and misses some. The table records 90,000 to 150,000 clones, around 84% of them present only once. The sample consisted of PBMCs. The source is a woman in her 30s in good health and CMV-seropositive.

The rearrangement joins TRBV28 to TRBJ1-5; TRBD1 matches 8 bases. This CDR3 region has 15 residues. Losses at the gene ends were 2 bases for V and 5 bases for J; bases not matched to a gene: 5. Germline-derived CDR1 and CDR2 are MDHEN and SYDVKM. The CDR3, as DNA: TGTGCCAGCAGTTTAGGACAGGGAAACGATCAGCCCCAGCATTTT. Translation gives CASSLGQGNDQPQHF.

Comments on this clone: In the same sample, other DNA sequences code for this CDR3. This chain links TRBV7-6 with TRBJ2-2; 7 bases map to TRBD1. Trimming took 1 base from V and 5 from J; bases not matched to a gene: 1. The CDR3 has 14 residues. Germline CDR1 reads SGHVS; CDR2 reads FNYEAQ. CDR3 in amino acids: CASSLGQGTGELFF. Here the CDR3 DNA reads TGTGCCAGCAGCTTAGGACAGGGTACCGGGGAGCTGTTTTTT.

This clone was detected a few times. The rearrangement uses TRBV2 and TRBJ2-2; TRBD2 agrees at 16 bases. Per germline, CDR1 SNHLY and CDR2 FYNNEI. Trimming at V came to 6 bases and at J to 5 bases, leaving 3 bases not matched to a gene. This CDR3 spans 16 amino acids. In DNA, the CDR3 is TGTGCCAGCAGGCCGGGACTAGCGGGGGGGACCGGGGAGCTGTTTTTT. Residues: CASRPGLAGGTGELFF.

The chain carries TRBV29-1 and TRBJ2-2; TRBD1 matches at 10 bases. V dropped 7 bases and J dropped 5; count of bases not matched to a gene: 16. This CDR3 contains 17 residues. Germline assignment: CDR1 SQVTM and CDR2 ANQGSEA. CDR3 in amino acids: CSAQDRDRGAYTGELFF. CDR3 in DNA: TGCAGCGCGCAGGACCGGGACAGGGGAGCATATACCGGGGAGCTGTTTTTT.

CDR3: CSVAQGNEKLFF. The CDR3 bases are TGCAGCGTTGCACAGGGTAATGAAAAACTGTTTTTT. V usage is TRBV29-1 and J usage is TRBJ1-4; tentatively, D is TRBD1 (6 bases). The CDR3 sequence is 12 residues long. The germline V and J ends were trimmed by 4 bases and 4 bases, with 7 bases remaining between them. CDR1 and CDR2 (germline): SQVTM, ANQGSEA.

V gene TRBV13 combines with J gene TRBJ1-3; no definite D call. The CDR3 is 13 amino acids. V gave up 4 bases and J gave up 1 base, with 5 bases separating them. Germline CDR1 reads PRHDT; CDR2 reads FYEKMQ (reference sequence). Written as DNA, the CDR3 is TGTGCCAGCAGCTGGCAGTCTGGAAACACCATATATTTT. Its translation is CASSWQSGNTIYF.

This clone has a handful of counts. This chain joins TRBV5-1 and TRBJ2-1; 9 positions match TRBD2. The CDR3 totals 15 residues. Trimming took 2 bases from V and 8 from J; bases not matched to a gene: 8. In germline, CDR1 is SGHRS, CDR2 YFSETQ. CDR3 sequence reads: CASSLIGGGADEQFF. The CDR3 DNA reads TGCGCCAGCAGCTTAATTGGCGGGGGGGCCGATGAGCAGTTCTTC.

The V gene is TRBV6-1, the J gene TRBJ1-1, with D tentatively TRBD1 (5 bases). Germline V gene lookup returns CDR1 MNHNS and CDR2 SASEGT. Trimming shortened V by 8 bases and J by 5 bases, and 15 bases separated the two germline ends. The CDR3 covers 13 residues. CDR3 DNA sequence: TGTGCCAGCGGGGGGTGGGGGTGGACTGAAGCTTTCTTT. Its translation: CASGGWGWTEAFF.

This clone was observed a handful of times. The V and J genes are TRBV27 and TRBJ2-5; the D is unclear. The V and J ends lost 2 bases and 2 bases respectively, with 9 bases between them. There are 14 residues in the CDR3. Germline V CDR1 and CDR2: MNHEY, SMNVEV (reference sequence). CDR3 in DNA: TGTGCCAGCAGTTTAAAGTCCACACAAGAGACCCAGTACTTC. Translation: CASSLKSTQETQYF.